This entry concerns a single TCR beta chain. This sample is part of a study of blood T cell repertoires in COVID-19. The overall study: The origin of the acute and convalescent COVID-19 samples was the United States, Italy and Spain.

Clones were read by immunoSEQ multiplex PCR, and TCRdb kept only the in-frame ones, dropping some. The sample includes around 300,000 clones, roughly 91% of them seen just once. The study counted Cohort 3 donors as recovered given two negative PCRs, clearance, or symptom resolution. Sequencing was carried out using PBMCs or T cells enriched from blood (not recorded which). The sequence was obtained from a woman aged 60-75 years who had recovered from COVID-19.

CDR3 nucleotide sequence: TGCGCCAGCAGCTTGGGTGTAGGGGGCACTGGGGCCAACGTCCTGACTTTC. Translating gives CASSLGVGGTGANVLTF. The chain combines TRBV5-1 with TRBJ2-6, with 7 positions matching TRBD1. Germline CDR1 is SGHRS and CDR2 is YFSETQ. The CDR3 spans 17 residues. V dropped 0 bases and J dropped 2; count of bases not matched to a gene: 5.